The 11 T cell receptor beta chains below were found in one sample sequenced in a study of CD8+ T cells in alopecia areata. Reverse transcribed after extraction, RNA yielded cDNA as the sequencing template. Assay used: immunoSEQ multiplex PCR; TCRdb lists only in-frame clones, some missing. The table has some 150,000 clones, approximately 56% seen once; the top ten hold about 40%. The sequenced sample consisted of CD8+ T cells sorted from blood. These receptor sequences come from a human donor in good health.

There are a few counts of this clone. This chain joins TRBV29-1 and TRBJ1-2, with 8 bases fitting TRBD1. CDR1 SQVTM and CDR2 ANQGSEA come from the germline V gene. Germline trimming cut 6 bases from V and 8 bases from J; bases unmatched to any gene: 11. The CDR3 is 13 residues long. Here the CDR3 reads CSVADRARGGYTF. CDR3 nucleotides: TGCAGCGTCGCGGACAGGGCCCGGGGGGGCTACACCTTC.

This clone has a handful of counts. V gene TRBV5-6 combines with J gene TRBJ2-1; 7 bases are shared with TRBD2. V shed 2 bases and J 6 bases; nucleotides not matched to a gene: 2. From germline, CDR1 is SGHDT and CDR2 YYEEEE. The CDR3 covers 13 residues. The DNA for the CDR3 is TGTGCCAGCAGCTTCGGCGGGAGCAATGAGCAGTTCTTC. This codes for CASSFGGSNEQFF.

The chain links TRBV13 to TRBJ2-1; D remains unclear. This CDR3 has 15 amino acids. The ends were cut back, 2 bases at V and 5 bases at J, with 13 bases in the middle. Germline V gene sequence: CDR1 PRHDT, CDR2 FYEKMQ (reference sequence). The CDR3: CASSLSVFLDNEQFF. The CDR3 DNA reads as TGTGCCAGCAGCTTATCCGTATTTCTAGACAATGAGCAGTTCTTC.

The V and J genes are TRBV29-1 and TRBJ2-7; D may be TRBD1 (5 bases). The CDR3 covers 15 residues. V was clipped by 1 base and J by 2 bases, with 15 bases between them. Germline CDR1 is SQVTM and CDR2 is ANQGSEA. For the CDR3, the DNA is TGCAGCGTTGAAGTTGCCCAGGGAACCACCTACGAGCAGTACTTC. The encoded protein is CSVEVAQGTTYEQYF.

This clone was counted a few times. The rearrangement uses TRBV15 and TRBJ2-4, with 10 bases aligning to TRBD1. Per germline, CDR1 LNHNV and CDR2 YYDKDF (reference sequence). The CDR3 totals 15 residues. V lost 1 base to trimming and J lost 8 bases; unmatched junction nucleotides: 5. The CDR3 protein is CATSRVGTGEDIQYF. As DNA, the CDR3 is TGTGCCACCAGCAGAGTTGGGACAGGGGAAGACATTCAGTACTTC.

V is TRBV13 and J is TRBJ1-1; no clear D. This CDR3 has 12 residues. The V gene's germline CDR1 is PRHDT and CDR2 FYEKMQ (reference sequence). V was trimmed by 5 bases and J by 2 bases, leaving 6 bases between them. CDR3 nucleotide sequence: TGTGCCAGCAGCCCCGCCAACACTGAAGCTTTCTTT. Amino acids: CASSPANTEAFF.

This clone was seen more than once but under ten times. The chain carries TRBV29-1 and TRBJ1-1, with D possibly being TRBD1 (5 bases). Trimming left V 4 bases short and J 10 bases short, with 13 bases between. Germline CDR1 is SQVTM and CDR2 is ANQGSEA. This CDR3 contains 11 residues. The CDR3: CSVGEGDAAFF. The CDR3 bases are TGCAGCGTTGGTGAAGGGGATGCAGCTTTCTTT.

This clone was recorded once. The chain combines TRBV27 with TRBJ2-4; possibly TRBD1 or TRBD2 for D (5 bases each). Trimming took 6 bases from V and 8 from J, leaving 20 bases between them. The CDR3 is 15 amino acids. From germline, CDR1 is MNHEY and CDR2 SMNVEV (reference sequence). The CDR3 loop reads CASSPGTSRGDIQYF. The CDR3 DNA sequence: TGTGCCAGCAGCCCGGGGACCTCTCGAGGAGACATTCAGTACTTC.

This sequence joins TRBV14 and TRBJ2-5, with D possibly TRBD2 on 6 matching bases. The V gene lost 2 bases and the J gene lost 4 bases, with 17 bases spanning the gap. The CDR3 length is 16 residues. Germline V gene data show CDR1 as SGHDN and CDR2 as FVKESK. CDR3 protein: CASSQRPGLTRETQYF. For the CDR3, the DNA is TGTGCCAGCAGCCAAAGACCGGGACTGACGAGAGAGACCCAGTACTTC.

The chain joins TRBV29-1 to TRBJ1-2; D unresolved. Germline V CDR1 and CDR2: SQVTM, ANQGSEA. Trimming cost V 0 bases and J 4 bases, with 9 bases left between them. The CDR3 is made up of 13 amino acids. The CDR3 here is CSVEDVEGYGYTF. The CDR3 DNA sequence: TGCAGCGTTGAAGACGTAGAAGGCTATGGCTACACCTTC.

The CDR3, as DNA: TGTGCCAGCCGCACCGGGACTAGCGCCTACGAGCAGTACTTC. Translation: CASRTGTSAYEQYF. The V and J genes are TRBV13 and TRBJ2-7, with 10 bases identical to TRBD2. This CDR3 has 14 residues. Losses at the gene ends were 8 bases for V and 2 bases for J; bases not matched to a gene: 6. CDR1 is PRHDT and CDR2 is FYEKMQ in the germline V gene (reference sequence).